This TCR beta chain is drawn from a study of identical twins. One entry per CDR3 protein results from TCRdb running MiXCR on the 5' RACE reads. The data show some 500,000 distinct CDR3 sequences, roughly an eighth seen once. This clonotype was counted at least ten times. The germline V gene encodes CDR1 SGDLS and CDR2 YYNGEE. Trimming took off 2 bases at V and 4 bases at J, with 7 bases between the two ends. The CDR3 covers 13 residues. These data were also reused for a study on yellow fever vaccine responses in identical twins.

J is TRBJ1-3 and V is TRBV9; D unclear. The material sequenced was CD4+ T cells sorted from blood. The source is a woman aged 18-29 years in good health. In DNA form, the CDR3 reads TGTGCCAGCAGCGTGGGAGGGGGAAACACCATATATTTT. Protein product: CASSVGGGNTIYF.